The entry that follows covers one T cell receptor (beta chain) sequence. Its specificity is unknown. The sample originates from a study of cytomegalovirus exposure and HLA in healthy donors. Study overall: From about 170 million T cells, an earlier analysis saw 100 million to 140 million unique TCR beta sequences. Study-level findings and limits: The classifier reportedly diagnosed cytomegalovirus status with high sensitivity and specificity. A previous analysis found most TCR beta V segments productive roughly 90% or roughly 30% of the time.

Among the donors, all were healthy bone marrow donors. The PCR employed 60 Vbeta primers together with 13 Jbeta primers. The repertoire was sequenced with immunoSEQ multiplex PCR; TCRdb's copy has only in-frame clones and lacks some. Of about 210,000 clones listed, 80% to 90% were seen once; the top ten hold around 0.31%. Sequences were obtained from PBMCs. The receptor's source is a woman aged 30 to 39 in good health and CMV-seronegative.

The CDR3 here is CASDPGLAGEGDTQYF. The CDR3, as DNA: TGTGCCAGTGATCCGGGACTAGCGGGAGAGGGGGATACGCAGTATTTT. The chain employs TRBV19 and TRBJ2-3; 14 bases agree with TRBD2. The V segment lost 8 bases and the J segment 6 bases; nucleotides outside the gene matches: 10. The CDR3 length is 16 residues. Germline lookup yields CDR1 LNHDA and CDR2 SQIVND (reference sequence).